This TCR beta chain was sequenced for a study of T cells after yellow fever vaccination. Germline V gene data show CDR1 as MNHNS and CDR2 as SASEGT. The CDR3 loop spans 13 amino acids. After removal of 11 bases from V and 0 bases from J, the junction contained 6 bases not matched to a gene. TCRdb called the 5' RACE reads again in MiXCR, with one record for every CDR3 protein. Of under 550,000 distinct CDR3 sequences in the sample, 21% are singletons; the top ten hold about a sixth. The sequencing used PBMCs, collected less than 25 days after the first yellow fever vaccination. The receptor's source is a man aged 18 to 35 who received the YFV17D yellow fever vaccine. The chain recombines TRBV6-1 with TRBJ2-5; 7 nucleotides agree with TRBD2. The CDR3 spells CAVSGRYQETQYF. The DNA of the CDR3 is TGTGCCGTATCCGGGAGGTACCAAGAGACCCAGTACTTC.